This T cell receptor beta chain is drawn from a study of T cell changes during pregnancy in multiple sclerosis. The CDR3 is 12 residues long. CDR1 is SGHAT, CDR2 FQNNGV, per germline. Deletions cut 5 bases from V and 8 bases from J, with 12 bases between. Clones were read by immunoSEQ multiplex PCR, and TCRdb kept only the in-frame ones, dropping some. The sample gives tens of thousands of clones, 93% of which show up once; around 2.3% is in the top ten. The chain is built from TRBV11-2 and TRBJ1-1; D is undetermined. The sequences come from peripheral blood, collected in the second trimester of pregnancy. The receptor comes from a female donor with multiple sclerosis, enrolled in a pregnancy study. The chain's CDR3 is CASSRFGVEAFF. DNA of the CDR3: TGTGCCAGCAGCCGTTTCGGGGTCGAAGCTTTCTTT.